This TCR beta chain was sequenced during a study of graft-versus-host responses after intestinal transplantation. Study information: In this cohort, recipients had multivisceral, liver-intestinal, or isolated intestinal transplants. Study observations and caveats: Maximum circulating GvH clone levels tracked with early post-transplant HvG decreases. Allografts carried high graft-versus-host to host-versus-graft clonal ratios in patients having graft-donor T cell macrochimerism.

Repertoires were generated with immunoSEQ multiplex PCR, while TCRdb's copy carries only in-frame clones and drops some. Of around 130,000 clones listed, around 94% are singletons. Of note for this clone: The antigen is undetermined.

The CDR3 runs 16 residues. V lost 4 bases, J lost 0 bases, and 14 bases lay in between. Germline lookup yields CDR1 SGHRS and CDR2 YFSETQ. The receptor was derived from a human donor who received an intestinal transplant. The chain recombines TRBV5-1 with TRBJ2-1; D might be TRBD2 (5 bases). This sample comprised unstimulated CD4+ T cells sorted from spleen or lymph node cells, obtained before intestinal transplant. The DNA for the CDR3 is TGCGCCAGCAGCCCCTTATCCGGGAACTCCTACAATGAGCAGTTCTTC. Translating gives CASSPLSGNSYNEQFF.